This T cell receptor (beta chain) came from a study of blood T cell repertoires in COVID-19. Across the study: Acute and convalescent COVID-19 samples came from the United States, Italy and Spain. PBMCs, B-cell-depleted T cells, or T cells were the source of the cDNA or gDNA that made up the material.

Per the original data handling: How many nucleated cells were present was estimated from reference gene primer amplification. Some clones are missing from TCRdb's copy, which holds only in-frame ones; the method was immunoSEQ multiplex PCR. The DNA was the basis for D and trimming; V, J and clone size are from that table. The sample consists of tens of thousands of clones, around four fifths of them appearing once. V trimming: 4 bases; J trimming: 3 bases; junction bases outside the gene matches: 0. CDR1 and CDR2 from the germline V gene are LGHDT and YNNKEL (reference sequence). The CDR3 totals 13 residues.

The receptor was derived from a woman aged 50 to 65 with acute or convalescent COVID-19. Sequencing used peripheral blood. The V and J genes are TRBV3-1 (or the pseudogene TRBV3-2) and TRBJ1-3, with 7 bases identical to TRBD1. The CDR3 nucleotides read TGTGCCAGCAGCCGACAGGGTGGAAACACCATATATTTT. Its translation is CASSRQGGNTIYF.